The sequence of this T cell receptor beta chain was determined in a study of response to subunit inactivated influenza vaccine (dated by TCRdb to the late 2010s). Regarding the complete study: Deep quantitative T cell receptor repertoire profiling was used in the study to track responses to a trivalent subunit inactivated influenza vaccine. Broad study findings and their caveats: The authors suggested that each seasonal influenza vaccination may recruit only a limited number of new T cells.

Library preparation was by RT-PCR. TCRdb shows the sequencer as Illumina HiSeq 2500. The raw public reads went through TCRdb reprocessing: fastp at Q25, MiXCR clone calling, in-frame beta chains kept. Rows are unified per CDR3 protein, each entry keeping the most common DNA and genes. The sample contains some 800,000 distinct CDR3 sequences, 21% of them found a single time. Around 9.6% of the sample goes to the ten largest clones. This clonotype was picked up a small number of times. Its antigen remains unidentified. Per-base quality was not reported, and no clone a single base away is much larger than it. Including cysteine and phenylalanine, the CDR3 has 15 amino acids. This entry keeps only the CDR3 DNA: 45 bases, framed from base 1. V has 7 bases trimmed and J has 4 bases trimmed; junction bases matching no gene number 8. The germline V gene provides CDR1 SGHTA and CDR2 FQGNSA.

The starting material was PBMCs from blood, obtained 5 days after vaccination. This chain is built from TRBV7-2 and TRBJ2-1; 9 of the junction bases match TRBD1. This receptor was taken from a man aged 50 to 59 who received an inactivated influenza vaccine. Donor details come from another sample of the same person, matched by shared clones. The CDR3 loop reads CASTQQGARYNEQFF. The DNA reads TGTGCCAGCACACAACAGGGGGCTCGTTACAATGAGCAGTTCTTC.